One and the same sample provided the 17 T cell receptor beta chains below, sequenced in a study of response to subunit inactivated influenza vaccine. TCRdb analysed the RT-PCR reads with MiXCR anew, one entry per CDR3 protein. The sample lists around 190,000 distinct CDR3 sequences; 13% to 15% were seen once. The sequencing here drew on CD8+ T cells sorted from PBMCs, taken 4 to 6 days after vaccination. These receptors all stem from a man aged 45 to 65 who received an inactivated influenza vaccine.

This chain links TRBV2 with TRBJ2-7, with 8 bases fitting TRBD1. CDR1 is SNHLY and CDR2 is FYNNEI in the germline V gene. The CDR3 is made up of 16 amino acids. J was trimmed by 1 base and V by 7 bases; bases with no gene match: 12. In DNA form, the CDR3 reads TGTGCCAGCAAAAAGCCCGGACAGGGTAAATCCTACGAGCAGTACTTC. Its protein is CASKKPGQGKSYEQYF.

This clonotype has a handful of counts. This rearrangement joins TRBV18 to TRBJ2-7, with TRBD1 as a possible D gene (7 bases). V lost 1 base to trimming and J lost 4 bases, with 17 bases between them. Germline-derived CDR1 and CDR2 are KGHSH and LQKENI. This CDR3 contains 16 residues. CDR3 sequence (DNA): TGTGCCAGCTCACCACTTCCAGGGGGGACTGCTTACGAGCAGTACTTC. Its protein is CASSPLPGGTAYEQYF.

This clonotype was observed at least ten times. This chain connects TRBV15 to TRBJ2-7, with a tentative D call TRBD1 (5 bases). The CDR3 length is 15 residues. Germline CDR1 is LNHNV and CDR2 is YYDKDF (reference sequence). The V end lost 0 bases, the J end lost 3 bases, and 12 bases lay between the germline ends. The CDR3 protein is CATSRDAGNLYEQYF. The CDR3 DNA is TGTGCCACCAGCAGAGATGCAGGGAACCTCTACGAGCAGTACTTC.

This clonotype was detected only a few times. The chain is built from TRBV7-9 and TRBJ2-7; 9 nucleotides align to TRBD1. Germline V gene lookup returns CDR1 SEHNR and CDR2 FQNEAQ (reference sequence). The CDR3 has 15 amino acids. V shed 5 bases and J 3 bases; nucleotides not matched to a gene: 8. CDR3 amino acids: CASSRYRDRDYEQYF. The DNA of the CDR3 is TGTGCCAGCAGCAGATACCGGGACAGGGACTACGAGCAGTACTTC.

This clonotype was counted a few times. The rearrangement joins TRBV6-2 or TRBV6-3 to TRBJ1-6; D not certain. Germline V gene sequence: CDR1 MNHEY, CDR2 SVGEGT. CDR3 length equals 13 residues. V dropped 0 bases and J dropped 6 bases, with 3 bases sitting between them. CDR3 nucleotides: TGTGCCAGCAGTTACTCGACTAATTCACCCCTCCACTTT. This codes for CASSYSTNSPLHF.

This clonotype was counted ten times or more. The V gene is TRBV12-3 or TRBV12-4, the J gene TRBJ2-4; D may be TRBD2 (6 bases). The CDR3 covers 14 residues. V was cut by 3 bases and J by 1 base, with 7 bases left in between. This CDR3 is CASSFGGAKNIQYF. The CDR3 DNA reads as TGTGCCAGCAGTTTTGGGGGGGCCAAAAACATTCAGTACTTC.

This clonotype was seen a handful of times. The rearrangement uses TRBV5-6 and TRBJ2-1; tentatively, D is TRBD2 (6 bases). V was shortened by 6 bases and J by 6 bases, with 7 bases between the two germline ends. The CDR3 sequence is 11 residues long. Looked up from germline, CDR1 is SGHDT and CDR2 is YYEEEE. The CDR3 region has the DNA TGTGCCAGCACGGGGGTCAATGAGCAGTTCTTC. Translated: CASTGVNEQFF.

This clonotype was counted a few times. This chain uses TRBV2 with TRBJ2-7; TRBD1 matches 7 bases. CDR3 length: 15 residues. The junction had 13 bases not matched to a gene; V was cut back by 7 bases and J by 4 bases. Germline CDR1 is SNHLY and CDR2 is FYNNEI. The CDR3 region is CASTIGKGAFYEQYF. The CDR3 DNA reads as TGTGCCAGCACCATCGGAAAGGGGGCTTTTTACGAGCAGTACTTC.

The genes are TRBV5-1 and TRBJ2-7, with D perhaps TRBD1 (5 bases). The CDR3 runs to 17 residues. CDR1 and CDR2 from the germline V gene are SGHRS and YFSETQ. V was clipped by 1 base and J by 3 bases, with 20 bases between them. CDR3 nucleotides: TGCGCCAGCAGCTTGAATTTAGGACACGAGGATTTCTACGAGCAGTACTTC. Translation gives CASSLNLGHEDFYEQYF. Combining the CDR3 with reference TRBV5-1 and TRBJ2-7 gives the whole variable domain KAGVTQTPRYLIKTRGQQVTLSCSPISGHRSVSWYQQTPGQGLQFLFEYFSETQRNKGNFPGRFSGRQFSNSRSEMNVSTLELGDSALYLCASSLNLGHEDFYEQYFGPGTRLTVT.

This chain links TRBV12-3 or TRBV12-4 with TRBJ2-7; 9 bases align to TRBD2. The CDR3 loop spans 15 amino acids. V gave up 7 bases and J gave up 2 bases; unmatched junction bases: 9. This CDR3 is CASKDLAGPTYEQYF. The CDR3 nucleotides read TGTGCCAGCAAAGATCTAGCGGGACCTACCTACGAGCAGTACTTC.

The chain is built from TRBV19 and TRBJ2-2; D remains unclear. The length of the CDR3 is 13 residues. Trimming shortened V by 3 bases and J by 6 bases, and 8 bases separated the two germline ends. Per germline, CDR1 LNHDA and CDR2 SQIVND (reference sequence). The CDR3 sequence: CASSIVDPGELFF. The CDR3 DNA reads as TGTGCCAGTAGTATTGTGGATCCCGGGGAGCTGTTTTTT.

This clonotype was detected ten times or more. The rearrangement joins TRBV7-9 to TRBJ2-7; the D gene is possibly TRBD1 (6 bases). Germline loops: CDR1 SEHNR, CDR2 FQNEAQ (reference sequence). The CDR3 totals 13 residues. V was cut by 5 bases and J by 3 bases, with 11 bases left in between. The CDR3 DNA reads TGTGCCAGCAGCCCGGGACACGACTACGAGCAGTACTTC. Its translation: CASSPGHDYEQYF.

CDR3 sequence (DNA): TGCAGTGCTTGGGGGGCCAGCTCCTACGAGCAGTACTTC. It translates to CSAWGASSYEQYF. The chain couples TRBV20-1 to TRBJ2-7, with D perhaps given as TRBD1 or TRBD2 (6 bases each). Trimming shortened V by 5 bases and J by 0 bases, and 11 bases separated the two germline ends. Germline CDR1 DFQATT, CDR2 SNEGSKA (reference sequence). The CDR3 is made up of 13 amino acids.

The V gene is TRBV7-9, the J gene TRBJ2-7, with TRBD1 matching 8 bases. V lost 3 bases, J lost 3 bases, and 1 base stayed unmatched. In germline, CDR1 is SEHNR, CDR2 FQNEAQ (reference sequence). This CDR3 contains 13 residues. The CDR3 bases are TGTGCCAGCAGCTTGGACAGGGTCTACGAGCAGTACTTC. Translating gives CASSLDRVYEQYF. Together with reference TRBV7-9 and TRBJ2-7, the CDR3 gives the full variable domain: DTGVSQNPRHKITKRGQNVTFRCDPISEHNRLYWYRQTLGQGPEFLTYFQNEAQLEKSRLLSDRFSAERPKGSFSTLEIQRTEQGDSAMYLCASSLDRVYEQYFGPGTRLTVT.

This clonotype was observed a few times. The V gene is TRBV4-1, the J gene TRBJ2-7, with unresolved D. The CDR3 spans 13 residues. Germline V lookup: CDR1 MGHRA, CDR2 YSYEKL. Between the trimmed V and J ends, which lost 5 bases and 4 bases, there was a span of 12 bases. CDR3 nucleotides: TGCGCCAGCAGCTTCACTCTGTCTTACGAGCAGTACTTC. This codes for CASSFTLSYEQYF.

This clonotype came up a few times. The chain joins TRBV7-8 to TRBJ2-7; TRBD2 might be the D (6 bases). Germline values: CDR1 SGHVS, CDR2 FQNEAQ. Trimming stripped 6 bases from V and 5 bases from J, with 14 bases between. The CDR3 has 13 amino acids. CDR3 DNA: TGTGCCAGCAGTTGGGGGACTTTCGACGAGCAGTACTTC. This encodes CASSWGTFDEQYF. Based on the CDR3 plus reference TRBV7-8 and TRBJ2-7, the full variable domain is GAGVSQSPRYKVAKRGQDVALRCDPISGHVSLFWYQQALGQGPEFLTYFQNEAQLDKSGLPSDRFFAERPEGSVSTLKIQRTQQEDSAVYLCASSWGTFDEQYFGPGTRLTVT.

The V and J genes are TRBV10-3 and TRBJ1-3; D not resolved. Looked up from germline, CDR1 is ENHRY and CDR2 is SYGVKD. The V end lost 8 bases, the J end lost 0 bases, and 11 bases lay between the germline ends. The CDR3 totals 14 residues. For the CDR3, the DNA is TGTGCCATCGCGACGGTGAGCTCTGGAAACACCATATATTTT. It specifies CAIATVSSGNTIYF.